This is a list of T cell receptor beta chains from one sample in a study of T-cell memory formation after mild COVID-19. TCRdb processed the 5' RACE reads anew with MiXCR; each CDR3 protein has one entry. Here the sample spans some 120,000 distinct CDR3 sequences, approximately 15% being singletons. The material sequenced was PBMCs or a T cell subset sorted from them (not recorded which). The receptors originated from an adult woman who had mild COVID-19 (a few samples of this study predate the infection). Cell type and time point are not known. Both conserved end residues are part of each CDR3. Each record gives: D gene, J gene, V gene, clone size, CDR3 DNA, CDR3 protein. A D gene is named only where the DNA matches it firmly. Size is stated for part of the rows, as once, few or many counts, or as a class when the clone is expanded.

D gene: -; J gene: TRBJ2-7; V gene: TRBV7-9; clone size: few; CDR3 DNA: TGTGCCAGCAGCCCAAAGCCTCATCGCACAGGCCGCTACGAGCAGTACTTC; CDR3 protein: CASSPKPHRTGRYEQYF
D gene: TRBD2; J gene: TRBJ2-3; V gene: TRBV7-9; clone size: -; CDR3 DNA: TGTGCCAGCAGCTTAGTCTCGGGACTAGCGGCAGATACGCAGTATTTT; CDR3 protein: CASSLVSGLAADTQYF
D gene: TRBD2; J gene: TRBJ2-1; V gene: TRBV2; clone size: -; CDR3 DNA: TGTGCCAGCAGTGGACTAGCGGGGGACTCCTACAATGAGCAGTTCTTC; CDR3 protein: CASSGLAGDSYNEQFF
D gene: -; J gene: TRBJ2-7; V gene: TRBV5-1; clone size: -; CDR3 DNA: TGCGCCAGCAGCAAGGGACGGACGATCTCCTACGAGCAGTACTTC; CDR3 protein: CASSKGRTISYEQYF
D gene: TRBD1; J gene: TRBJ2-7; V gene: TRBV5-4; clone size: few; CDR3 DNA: TGTGCCAGCAGCTTGAGCAGACAGGGGGCGGCCGAGCAGTACTTC; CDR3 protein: CASSLSRQGAAEQYF
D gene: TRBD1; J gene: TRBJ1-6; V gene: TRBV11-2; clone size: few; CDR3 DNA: TGTGCCAGCAGCTTAGATGGGACAGGGAATTCACCCCTCCACTTT; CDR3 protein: CASSLDGTGNSPLHF
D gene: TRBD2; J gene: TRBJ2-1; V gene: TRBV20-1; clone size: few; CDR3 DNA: TGCAGTGCTAGAGTTGGATGGACTAGCGGTGACAATGAGCAGTTCTTC; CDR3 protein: CSARVGWTSGDNEQFF
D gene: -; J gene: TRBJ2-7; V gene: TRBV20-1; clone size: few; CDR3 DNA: TGCAGCCTCCTGAGCTCCTACGAGCAGTACTTC; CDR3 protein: CSLLSSYEQYF
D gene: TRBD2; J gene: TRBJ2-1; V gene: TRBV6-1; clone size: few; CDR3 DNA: TGTGCCAGCAGTGAAACCCTACCTTCCCTAGCGGGAGGGTACAATGAGCAGTTCTTC; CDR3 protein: CASSETLPSLAGGYNEQFF
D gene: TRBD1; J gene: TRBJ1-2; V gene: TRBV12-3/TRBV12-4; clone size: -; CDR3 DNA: TGTGCCAGCACCGTTGACAGGGGGGCCTATGGCTACACCTTC; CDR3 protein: CASTVDRGAYGYTF
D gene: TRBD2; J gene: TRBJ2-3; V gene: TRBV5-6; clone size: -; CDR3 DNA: TGTGCCAGCAGCTGGACCGGGACTAGCGGGAGTCTCGCCACAGATACGCAGTATTTT; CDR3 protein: CASSWTGTSGSLATDTQYF
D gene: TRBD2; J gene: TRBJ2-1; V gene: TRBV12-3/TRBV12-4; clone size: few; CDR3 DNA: TGTGCCAGCAGTTTCCGGCTAGCGGGAATACAGTTCTTC; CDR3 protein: CASSFRLAGIQFF
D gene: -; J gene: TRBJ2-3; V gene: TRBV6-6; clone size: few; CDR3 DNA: TGTGCCAGCAATCCCGCGAGCACAGATACGCAGTATTTT; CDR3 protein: CASNPASTDTQYF
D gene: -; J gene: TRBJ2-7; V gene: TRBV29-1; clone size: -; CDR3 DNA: TGCAGCGTTGAAGCCACCGGGGTATACGAGCAGTACTTC; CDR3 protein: CSVEATGVYEQYF
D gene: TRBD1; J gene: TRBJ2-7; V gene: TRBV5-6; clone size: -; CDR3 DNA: TGTGCCAGCAGCCTCCTCCGGGACAGGTCCTACGAGCAGTACTTC; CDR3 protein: CASSLLRDRSYEQYF
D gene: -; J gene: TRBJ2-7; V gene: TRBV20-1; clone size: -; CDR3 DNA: TGCAGTGCTCAGCCCCACTGGGCCTACGAGCAGTACTTC; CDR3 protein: CSAQPHWAYEQYF
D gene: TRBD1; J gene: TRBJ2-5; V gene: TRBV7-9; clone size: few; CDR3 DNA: TGTGCCAGCAGACCCAGACAGGGAGAGACCCAGTACTTC; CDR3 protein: CASRPRQGETQYF
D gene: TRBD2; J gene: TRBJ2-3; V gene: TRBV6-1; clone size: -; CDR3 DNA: TGTGCCAGCAGTGAGACTAGCGGGGGAGACACAGATACGCAGTATTTT; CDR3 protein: CASSETSGGDTDTQYF
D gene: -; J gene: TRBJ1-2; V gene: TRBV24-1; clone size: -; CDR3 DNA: TGTGCCACCAGTGGACATCCACTCAACTATGGCTACACCTTC; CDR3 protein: CATSGHPLNYGYTF
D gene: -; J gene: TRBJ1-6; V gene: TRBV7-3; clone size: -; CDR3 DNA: TGTGCCAGCAGCTTAAGGGAACGCTATAATTCACCCCTCCACTTT; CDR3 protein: CASSLRERYNSPLHF
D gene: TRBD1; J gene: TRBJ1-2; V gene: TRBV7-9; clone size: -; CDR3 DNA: TGTGCCAGCAGCCCAATATGGGACAGGAGTGGCTACACCTTC; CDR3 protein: CASSPIWDRSGYTF
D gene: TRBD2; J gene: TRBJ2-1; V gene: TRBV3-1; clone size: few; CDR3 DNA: TGTGCCAGCAGCCAAGGAACTAGCGGATTACAGTTCTTC; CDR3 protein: CASSQGTSGLQFF
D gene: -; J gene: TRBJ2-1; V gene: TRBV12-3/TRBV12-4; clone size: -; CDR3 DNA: TGTGCCAGCAGTTTAGGAAGAGGGGGTAACAATGAGCAGTTCTTC; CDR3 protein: CASSLGRGGNNEQFF
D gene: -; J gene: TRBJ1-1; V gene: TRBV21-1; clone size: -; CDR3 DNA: TGTGCCAGCAGCAAAGGAGTCGACGGGCCAGGGAGAGCTTTCTTT; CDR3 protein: CASSKGVDGPGRAFF
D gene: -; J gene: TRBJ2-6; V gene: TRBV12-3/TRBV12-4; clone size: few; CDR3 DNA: TGTGCCAGCAGTTTAGGGCAGACTGGGGCCAACGTCCTGACTTTC; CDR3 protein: CASSLGQTGANVLTF
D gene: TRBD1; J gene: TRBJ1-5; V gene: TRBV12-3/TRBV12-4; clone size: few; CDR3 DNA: TGTGCCAGCAGCCACGGACAGGGAACTCAGCCCCAGCATTTT; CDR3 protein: CASSHGQGTQPQHF
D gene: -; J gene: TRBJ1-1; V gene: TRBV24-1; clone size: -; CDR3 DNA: TGTGCCACCAGTGATTTGTCAGGGTTCGCTGAAGCTTTCTTT; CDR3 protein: CATSDLSGFAEAFF
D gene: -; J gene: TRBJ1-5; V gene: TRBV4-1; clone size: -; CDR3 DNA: TGCGCCAGCAGCTCTACCCAGGAGAAGAGCAATCAGCCCCAGCATTTT; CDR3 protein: CASSSTQEKSNQPQHF
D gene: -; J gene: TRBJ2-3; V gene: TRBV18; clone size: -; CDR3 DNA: TGTGCCAGCTCACCTACCGTCGTGCGGACAGATACGCAGTATTTT; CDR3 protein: CASSPTVVRTDTQYF
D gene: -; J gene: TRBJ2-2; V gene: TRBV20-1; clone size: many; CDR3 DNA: TGCAGTGCTAGCTCGGCGCTCGGGCTGTTTTTT; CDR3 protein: CSASSALGLFF